The sample holds many counts of the clone carrying this T cell receptor beta chain. The antigen is unknown. This sample was included in a study of identical twins. Losses at the gene ends were 6 bases for V and 8 bases for J; bases not matched to a gene: 11. CDR3 length equals 15 residues. The germline V gene has CDR1 LGHDT and CDR2 YNNKEL (reference sequence). TCRdb analysed the 5' RACE reads with MiXCR anew, one entry per CDR3 protein. Of 200,000 to 250,000 distinct CDR3 sequences listed, around 6.9% are singletons. Study-level results: Models underestimated out-of-frame TCR alpha sharing in monozygotic twins. A cross-sectional statistical analysis, not follow-up of the same donors, supported the conclusions.

These data are also associated with another study on yellow fever vaccine responses in identical twins.

The sample consisted of memory (CD45RO+) T cells sorted from blood. This chain joins TRBV3-1 and TRBJ2-1; 9 bases fit TRBD1. The sequence was collected from a woman in her late teens or twenties in good health. As DNA, the CDR3 is TGTGCCAGCAGAGGGGACAGGGAAGGTTTGGATGAGCAGTTCTTC. Protein product: CASRGDREGLDEQFF.